Listed below are T cell receptor beta chains from one sample, sequenced in a study of blood T cell repertoires in COVID-19. Some clones are missing from TCRdb's copy, which holds only in-frame ones; the method was immunoSEQ multiplex PCR. Among some 230,000 clones listed, approximately 86% were seen once. Sample: peripheral blood. The receptor set was obtained from a woman aged 45-60 years with COVID-19, enrolled during active disease. Each CDR3 is given with its conserved first and last residue. Fields, in order: D gene, V gene, clone size, J gene, CDR3 DNA, CDR3 protein. A D gene is named only where the DNA matches it firmly. Size values are once, few and many counts, or a class for expanded clones, and some rows have none.

TRBD1	TRBV3-1/TRBV3-2	once	TRBJ1-6	TGTGCCAGCAGCCAGGGCTCTGGGACAGGGGGCTCACCCCTCCACTTT	CASSQGSGTGGSPLHF
TRBD1	TRBV4-1	.	TRBJ2-7	TGCGCCAGCAGCCAAGGGACAGGGGGCGATGGTTACGAGCAGTACTTC	CASSQGTGGDGYEQYF
.	TRBV24-1	.	TRBJ1-1	TGTGCCACCAGTGACCGCACCCTCGGGGGAGCTTTCTTT	CATSDRTLGGAFF
.	TRBV19	.	TRBJ2-2	TGTGCCAGTAGTCTGCGGGACTTCCCTAACACCGGGGAGCTGTTTTTT	CASSLRDFPNTGELFF
.	TRBV6-6	.	TRBJ1-2	TGTGCCAGCAGTTACGATGGACAAGCGAGGGGCTACACCTTC	CASSYDGQARGYTF
.	TRBV19	.	TRBJ2-4	TGTGCCAGTAGTACCCAGACAGGGAGGACGAGAAACATTCAGTACTTC	CASSTQTGRTRNIQYF
.	TRBV15	.	TRBJ2-3	TGTGCCACCAGCAGCGGGGGTACAGATACGCAGTATTTT	CATSSGGTDTQYF
.	TRBV28	.	TRBJ2-1	TGTGCCAGCAGTTCAGTCGGAGCCGGTTACAATGAGCAGTTCTTC	CASSSVGAGYNEQFF
TRBD1	TRBV5-1	once	TRBJ2-7	TGCGCCAGCAGCCCTATAACTACCGGGACAGGCTACTACGAGCAGTACTTC	CASSPITTGTGYYEQYF
TRBD1	TRBV7-2	.	TRBJ1-1	TGTGCCAGCAGCTACTACAGGGGAATGGGCACTGAAGCTTTCTTT	CASSYYRGMGTEAFF
.	TRBV5-5	.	TRBJ2-2	TGTGCCAGCAGCTTTGATTCGAGGCAGTTTTTCACCGGGGAGCTGTTTTTT	CASSFDSRQFFTGELFF
TRBD2	TRBV10-2	.	TRBJ2-3	TGCGCCATTCGGGAGGGGCGTGGAGATACGCAGTATTTT	CAIREGRGDTQYF
TRBD1	TRBV19	.	TRBJ1-5	TGTGCCAGTAGTACGCGGGACAGCGAGGGGCCCCAGCATTTT	CASSTRDSEGPQHF
TRBD2	TRBV10-1	once	TRBJ2-1	TGCGCCAGCAGTGATACTAGCGGTTCATACAATGAGCAGTTCTTC	CASSDTSGSYNEQFF
.	TRBV5-1	once	TRBJ2-3	TGCGCCAGCAGGGGCGCGAGCACAGATACGCAGTATTTT	CASRGASTDTQYF
TRBD2	TRBV2	.	TRBJ2-1	TGTGCCAGCACCGCCTTAGCGGGGTCCAACAATGAGCAGTTCTTC	CASTALAGSNNEQFF
TRBD1	TRBV19	.	TRBJ2-1	TGTGCCAGTAAAAGTGGGACAGGGGGCAATGAGCAGTTCTTC	CASKSGTGGNEQFF
TRBD2	TRBV27	.	TRBJ2-5	TGTGCCGCCGGACTAGGGGATGGGACCCAGTACTTC	CAAGLGDGTQYF
TRBD1	TRBV6-5	.	TRBJ1-4	TGTGCCAGCAGACCGGGACAGGGGCGAGAAAAACTGTTTTTT	CASRPGQGREKLFF
TRBD1	TRBV23-1	.	TRBJ1-3	TGCGCCAGCAGTCCCCCGGACAGGGGAACTTTGGAATCTGGAAACACCATATATTTT	CASSPPDRGTLESGNTIYF
.	TRBV7-8	.	TRBJ2-2	TGTGCCAGCAGTCCACAAAACACCGGGGAGCTGTTTTTT	CASSPQNTGELFF
.	TRBV12-3/TRBV12-4	.	TRBJ2-7	TGTGCCAGCAGGGACTTCTACGAGCAGTACTTC	CASRDFYEQYF
TRBD2	TRBV19	.	TRBJ2-4	TGTGCCAGTAGTCGGACTAGCGGGGGAGAGGACATTCAGTACTTC	CASSRTSGGEDIQYF
TRBD2	TRBV11-3	.	TRBJ2-3	TGTGCCAGCAGCCCCAGGACTAGCGGGGGGATTGATACGCAGTATTTT	CASSPRTSGGIDTQYF
.	TRBV2	.	TRBJ2-5	TGTGCCAGCAGTGAAGGTACTCGGACAGTCCAAGAGACCCAGTACTTC	CASSEGTRTVQETQYF
.	TRBV3-1/TRBV3-2	.	TRBJ1-2	TGTGCCAGCAGCCAAGCGGTAGATGGCTATGGCTACACCTTC	CASSQAVDGYGYTF
TRBD1	TRBV18	.	TRBJ2-6	TGTGCCAGCTCACTGGACAGGCGTGGGGCCAACGTCCTGACTTTC	CASSLDRRGANVLTF
.	TRBV24-1	.	TRBJ2-6	TGTGCCACCAGTGATCCGAGGGCATCTGGGGCCAACGTCCTGACTTTC	CATSDPRASGANVLTF
.	TRBV6-6	.	TRBJ2-2	TGTGCCAGCAGTCGTGTTAGCCAGGGGATTGGCACCGGGGAGCTGTTTTTT	CASSRVSQGIGTGELFF
TRBD2	TRBV11-2	few	TRBJ2-3	TGTGCCAGCATGGGACTAGCAGATACGCAGTATTTT	CASMGLADTQYF
.	TRBV7-3	few	TRBJ2-2	TGTGCCAGCAGCTTACGGGGTGGCGGGGTCGGGGAGCTGTTTTTT	CASSLRGGGVGELFF
.	TRBV11-2	once	TRBJ1-3	TGTGCCAGCAGCGCACCCCGGGGGGACACCATATATTTT	CASSAPRGDTIYF
.	TRBV3-1/TRBV3-2	.	TRBJ2-5	TGTGCCAGCAGCCCAGGGCCGGGGGGCCTTCAAGAGACCCAGTACTTC	CASSPGPGGLQETQYF
.	TRBV7-9	.	TRBJ2-3	TGTGCCAGCAGCTCGCTGCAGGGTGGGAACACAGATACGCAGTATTTT	CASSSLQGGNTDTQYF
.	TRBV11-2	.	TRBJ1-1	TGTGCCAGCAGCATCTCTGGACAAGAAGCTTTCTTT	CASSISGQEAFF
TRBD1	TRBV3-1/TRBV3-2	.	TRBJ2-1	TGTGCCAGCAGCCAGGGGACAGGGGGCGCGAATGAGCAGTTCTTC	CASSQGTGGANEQFF
.	TRBV18	.	TRBJ2-3	TGTGCCAGCTCACCAGGGCCACGGGATACGCAGTATTTT	CASSPGPRDTQYF
TRBD2	TRBV24-1	.	TRBJ2-3	TGTGCCACCAGTGAACAAGCGGGGGGGAGGAAAGATACGCAGTATTTT	CATSEQAGGRKDTQYF
TRBD1	TRBV19	.	TRBJ1-6	TGTGCCAGTAGTATCAGGTCCGGGACAGGAGGTTCTTCACCCCTCCACTTT	CASSIRSGTGGSSPLHF